This TCR beta chain was profiled in a study of T cell responses to AZD1222 COVID-19 vaccine. Study-level findings and limits: Researchers took repertoire samples only after the peak T cell response had come. Elevations in Spike-specific TCR breadth and depth followed administration of two AZD1222 doses. Nearly half of unique spike-specific TCRs reportedly avoided B.1.351 and B.1.1.7 mutated regions.

About this clone: Its antigen is as yet unknown.

Assay: immunoSEQ multiplex PCR; the TCRdb copy retains only in-frame clones and omits some. The sample holds about 130,000 clones; 75% to 90% are singletons and the top ten take almost 4.5%. V was pared by 4 bases and J by 6 bases, with 10 bases of the junction left unmatched. The CDR3 is 15 residues long. CDR1 is WSHSY and CDR2 is SAAADI in the germline V gene. The gene calls are TRBV10-2 and TRBJ1-2, with 8 bases aligning to TRBD1. The origin of this receptor is an adult who received the AZD1222 COVID-19 vaccine. The sequencing here drew on peripheral blood, taken 28 days after the second AZD1222 dose. CDR3 DNA sequence: TGCGCCAGCAGTGCGGGGCAGGGGGCAATACATGGCTACACCTTC. Protein product: CASSAGQGAIHGYTF.